This TCR beta chain is from a study of shared clonotypes between healthy human individuals. Background on the study: The study drew on two women and a few men aged 18 to 49 as donors. The study used three CD4 naive, three CD4 memory, two CD8 naive and one CD8 memory plate per donor.

This clone turned up a few times. CDR3 length equals 13 residues. Trimming took off 7 bases at V and 4 bases at J, with 13 bases between the two ends. CDR1 MNHNS and CDR2 SASEGT come from the germline V gene. Assay runs were performed at deep level. TCRdb keeps only in-frame clones here, not all; method: immunoSEQ multiplex PCR. The sample includes some 1,100,000 clones, approximately 80% of them seen just once. This sequence joins TRBV6-1 and TRBJ1-1, with D tentatively TRBD1 (6 bases). The receptor comes from a man younger than 35 in good health. Some clones in this sample may be carry-over from other donors' samples. The sample consisted of memory CD4+ T cells from PBMCs. Subset in this sample: CD45RA-negative fraction. For the CDR3, the DNA is TGTGCCAGCACCCGGGGGCCCGGCACTGAAGCTTTCTTT. It specifies CASTRGPGTEAFF.